A selection of T cell receptor beta chains follows, all from one sample in a study of control samples from healthy donors and cancer patients. Sequencing was performed with immunoSEQ multiplex PCR; in TCRdb, only in-frame clones are kept and a portion is missing. The profile covers around 53,000 clones, with about 85% appearing a single time and more than 12% taken by the ten largest. Sequencing input: PBMCs. These receptors all stem from a man aged 60 to 69 with head and neck cancer. Each CDR3 is given with its conserved first and last residue. The D gene is left open where the match is weak. Some rows have no size entry. The others give once, few or many, or a class for an expanded clone.

V	J	D	size	DNA	CDR3
TRBV27	TRBJ1-5	.	.	TGTGCCAGCAGTTTAAAGAGTAGCAATCAGCCCCAGCATTTT	CASSLKSSNQPQHF
TRBV2	TRBJ2-5	TRBD2	.	TGTGCCAGCAGGGGACTAGCGGGGCCCCAAGAGACCCAGTACTTC	CASRGLAGPQETQYF
TRBV7-2	TRBJ2-3	.	.	TGTGCCAGCAGCTTAGCGCTAGGGGCAGGGTATTATACGCAGTATTTT	CASSLALGAGYYTQYF
TRBV6-6	TRBJ2-3	TRBD2	.	TGTGCCAGCAGGGGGACTAGCGGGGTCAAAGATACGCAGTATTTT	CASRGTSGVKDTQYF
TRBV7-2	TRBJ2-2	.	.	TGTGCCAGCAGCTCGGGGCGGGGCAGGGGGTTCGCCGGGGAGCTGTTTTTT	CASSSGRGRGFAGELFF
TRBV4-3	TRBJ1-4	.	.	TGCGCCAGCAGCCAAGATCAAGGGATTAATGAAAAACTGTTTTTT	CASSQDQGINEKLFF
TRBV11-1	TRBJ1-2	.	.	TGTGCCAGCAGCCCCGCGTGGGCAGGAGGGGGCTACACCTTC	CASSPAWAGGGYTF
TRBV7-9	TRBJ1-2	.	.	TGTGCCAGCAGCTTACGTGGGGGGAACTATGGCTACACCTTC	CASSLRGGNYGYTF
TRBV6-5	TRBJ1-5	TRBD1	.	TGTGCCAGTAGTACAGACAGGGATCAGCCCCAGCATTTT	CASSTDRDQPQHF
TRBV30	TRBJ1-3	.	.	TGTGCCTGGAGTCCTCTCCTCTCTGGAAACACCATATATTTT	CAWSPLLSGNTIYF
TRBV12-3/TRBV12-4	TRBJ1-1	.	.	TGTGCCAGCAGTTTGAGTGTAGGACTTGAAGCTTTCTTT	CASSLSVGLEAFF
TRBV5-1	TRBJ1-1	.	few	TGCGCCAGCAGCGGGTCGGCAGCTAAGAACACTGAAGCTTTCTTT	CASSGSAAKNTEAFF
TRBV7-2	TRBJ2-3	.	.	TGTGCCAGCACCATTGACTACTGGGGCACAGATACGCAGTATTTT	CASTIDYWGTDTQYF
TRBV2	TRBJ2-7	TRBD1	.	TGTGCCAGCAGTGAAAACAGGGGGGCCTACGAGCAGTACTTC	CASSENRGAYEQYF
TRBV24-1	TRBJ1-2	TRBD1	.	TGTGCCACCAGTGGGGACAGGAACTATGGCTACACCTTC	CATSGDRNYGYTF
TRBV6-5	TRBJ1-5	.	.	TGTGCCAGCAGGGAGGTAGGGGAGAACCAGCCCCAGCATTTT	CASREVGENQPQHF
TRBV10-2	TRBJ2-7	TRBD2	.	TGCGCCAGTTTATCTAGCGGGGGGTTCTACGAGCAGTACTTC	CASLSSGGFYEQYF
TRBV11-2	TRBJ2-1	TRBD2	once	TGTGCCAGCAGCGGCCGGTTTAGCGGGAGTGGGAATGAGCAGTTCTTC	CASSGRFSGSGNEQFF
TRBV7-6	TRBJ1-1	TRBD1	.	TGTGCCAGCAGCCCGACAGGGTTGAACACTGAAGCTTTCTTT	CASSPTGLNTEAFF
TRBV3-1/TRBV3-2	TRBJ2-3	TRBD2	.	TGTGCCAGCAGCCAAGATCTCAGGGTAGCGGGAGGGGATACGCAGTATTTT	CASSQDLRVAGGDTQYF
TRBV30	TRBJ2-2	.	.	TGTGCCTGGAGTGCAATTGAGAACACCGGGGAGCTGTTTTTT	CAWSAIENTGELFF
TRBV19	TRBJ2-3	TRBD2	.	TGTGCCAGTGCTCCGACTAGCGGGCAAACCACAGATACGCAGTATTTT	CASAPTSGQTTDTQYF
TRBV6-2/TRBV6-3	TRBJ1-1	TRBD1	.	TGTGCCAGCAGTCAGGGACAGGGGAACACTGAAGCTTTCTTT	CASSQGQGNTEAFF
TRBV7-3	TRBJ2-3	.	.	TGTGCCAGCAGCTTAAATGTTGCAGATACGCAGTATTTT	CASSLNVADTQYF
TRBV5-1	TRBJ2-5	TRBD2	.	TGCGCCAGCAGCACCATAGAGCGGGGTCAGGGTGAGACCCAGTACTTC	CASSTIERGQGETQYF
TRBV7-2	TRBJ1-5	.	.	TGTGCCAGCAGCTTAGCAGTGAATCAGCCCCAGCATTTT	CASSLAVNQPQHF
TRBV20-1	TRBJ2-1	TRBD2	.	TGCAGTGCTAGTCGGGAGGTTGGACCCTACAATGAGCAGTTCTTC	CSASREVGPYNEQFF
TRBV29-1	TRBJ2-3	TRBD2	.	TGCAGCTGTAGCGGGGGGGCCCGTGATACGCAGTATTTT	CSCSGGARDTQYF
TRBV7-2	TRBJ2-1	.	.	TGTGCCAGCAGCCGCCCCGCGCACAATGAGCAGTTCTTC	CASSRPAHNEQFF
TRBV9	TRBJ2-7	TRBD2	.	TGTGCCAGCAGCGTAGGGGGCGGGAGGAGTGGGAACGACGAGCAGTACTTC	CASSVGGGRSGNDEQYF
TRBV19	TRBJ1-2	TRBD1	once	TGTGCCAGTAGTGGACAGGCTCGGGGCTATGGCTACACCTTC	CASSGQARGYGYTF
TRBV13	TRBJ2-7	TRBD1	.	TGTGCCAGCAGCTTAGAGGCTTTTCTACAGGGGTCCCCCGAGCAGTACTTC	CASSLEAFLQGSPEQYF
TRBV13	TRBJ1-3	.	.	TGTGCCAGCAGCTTGGGGCTTGGGTCTGGAAACACCATATATTTT	CASSLGLGSGNTIYF
TRBV29-1	TRBJ2-5	.	.	TGCAGCGTTGATTTTCAGGGCGAAGAGACCCAGTACTTC	CSVDFQGEETQYF
TRBV7-2	TRBJ2-3	.	.	TGTGCCAGCTCCTGGGCAGGGGGGGGCACAGATACGCAGTATTTT	CASSWAGGGTDTQYF
TRBV5-8	TRBJ2-1	.	.	TGTGCCAGCAGCTCTACGGGACTGTTCTACAATGAGCAGTTCTTC	CASSSTGLFYNEQFF
TRBV4-1	TRBJ2-1	.	.	TGCGCCAGCAGCCCCCTTACTACCAGCTCCTACAATGAGCAGTTCTTC	CASSPLTTSSYNEQFF
TRBV5-5	TRBJ1-1	.	.	TGTGCCAGCAGCAGGTCAGGGTTCGGGAACACTGAAGCTTTCTTT	CASSRSGFGNTEAFF
TRBV5-1	TRBJ2-5	TRBD1	.	TGCGCCAGCGCCAACACCAGGGGGCTGGAGACCCAGTACTTC	CASANTRGLETQYF
TRBV7-2	TRBJ2-3	.	.	TGTGCCAGCAGCTCATTAAGTTCTAGCACAGATACGCAGTATTTT	CASSSLSSSTDTQYF
TRBV6-2/TRBV6-3	TRBJ2-7	TRBD1	.	TGTGCCAGCAGTATCCGGGACAGGGGGGACGAGCAGTACTTC	CASSIRDRGDEQYF
TRBV2	TRBJ1-3	.	.	TGTGCCAGCAGTGCCGCCCTGGGTCGCCCTGGAAACACCATATATTTT	CASSAALGRPGNTIYF
TRBV5-6	TRBJ2-5	.	.	TGTGCCAGCAGCTTCCCCCTAGAGCGAGAGACCCAGTACTTC	CASSFPLERETQYF
TRBV6-6	TRBJ1-5	.	.	TGTGCCAGCAGGGTTGCGAATCAGCCCCAGCATTTT	CASRVANQPQHF
TRBV7-3	TRBJ1-2	TRBD1	.	TGTGCCAGCAGCCGAGGACAGGGCCCTAACTATGGCTACACCTTC	CASSRGQGPNYGYTF
TRBV6-5	TRBJ1-5	.	.	TGTGCCAGCGGTCAGACAAGCAATCAGCCCCAGCATTTT	CASGQTSNQPQHF
TRBV30	TRBJ1-1	.	.	TGTGCCTGGAGCCCTCTGAACACTGAAGCTTTCTTT	CAWSPLNTEAFF
TRBV4-3	TRBJ2-1	.	.	TGCGCCAGCAGCCAAGATCACCCGCGCGAGGGTGAGCAGTTCTTC	CASSQDHPREGEQFF
TRBV29-1	TRBJ2-7	.	.	TGCAGCGTGGCCCAAGCTGGCGCCGAGCAGTACTTC	CSVAQAGAEQYF
TRBV7-6	TRBJ2-2	.	.	TGTGCCAGCAGCTTAGAGGTCGGGCCCAACACCGGGGAGCTGTTTTTT	CASSLEVGPNTGELFF
TRBV6-5	TRBJ2-5	.	.	TGTGCCAGCAGAGATCACGGAGAAGAGACCCAGTACTTC	CASRDHGEETQYF
TRBV5-6	TRBJ1-2	TRBD1	.	TGTGCCAGCAGCTTGGCCAGGGGGCCGGGCTACACCTTC	CASSLARGPGYTF
TRBV4-1	TRBJ1-5	.	.	TGCGCCAGCAGCCAAGTTTTTGCTTTGGGATCTTACCAGCATTTT	CASSQVFALGSYQHF
TRBV9	TRBJ2-2	TRBD2	.	TGTGCCAGCAGCGTGAGGGCCACTAGCGGGAGGTGGAACACCGGGGAGCTGTTTTTT	CASSVRATSGRWNTGELFF
TRBV5-1	TRBJ2-1	.	.	TGCGCCAGCTGCAGCGATTCCTACAATGAGCAGTTCTTC	CASCSDSYNEQFF
TRBV28	TRBJ1-6	TRBD1	.	TGTGCCAGCAGGGGCCGGGACAGGCTCAATTCACCCCTCCACTTT	CASRGRDRLNSPLHF
TRBV19	TRBJ1-5	.	.	TGTGCCAGTAGTATTTTTACTGATCAGCCCCAGCATTTT	CASSIFTDQPQHF